One TCR beta chain is described in this entry. TCRdb itself ran the 5' RACE reads through MiXCR, one entry per CDR3 protein. The table lists 400,000 to 450,000 distinct CDR3 sequences, roughly 18% of them singletons. This record comes from a study of T-cell memory formation after mild COVID-19. The sample taken for sequencing was PBMCs or a T cell subset sorted from them (not recorded which). The receptor was isolated from a man between 18 and 29 years old who had mild COVID-19 (a few samples of this study predate the infection). Cell type and time point are not known.

This CDR3 is CSARLWEETQYF. The DNA for the CDR3 is TGCAGTGCACGCCTTTGGGAAGAGACCCAGTACTTC. This rearrangement joins TRBV20-1 to TRBJ2-5, with D unclear. Per germline, CDR1 DFQATT and CDR2 SNEGSKA (reference sequence). This CDR3 is built from 12 residues. The ends were cut back, 6 bases at V and 3 bases at J, with 11 bases in the middle.